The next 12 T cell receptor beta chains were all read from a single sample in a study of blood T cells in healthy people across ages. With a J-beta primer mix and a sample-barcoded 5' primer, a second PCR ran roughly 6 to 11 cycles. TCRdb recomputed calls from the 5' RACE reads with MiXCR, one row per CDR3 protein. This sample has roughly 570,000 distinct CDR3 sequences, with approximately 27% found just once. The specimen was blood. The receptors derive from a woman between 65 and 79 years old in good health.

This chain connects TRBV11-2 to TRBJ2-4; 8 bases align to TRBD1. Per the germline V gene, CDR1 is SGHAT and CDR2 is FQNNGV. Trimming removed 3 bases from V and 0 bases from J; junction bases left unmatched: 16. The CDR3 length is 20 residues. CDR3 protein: CASSFSALGQVVVAKNIQYF. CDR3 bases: TGTGCCAGCAGCTTCTCTGCGCTGGGACAGGTGGTTGTAGCCAAAAACATTCAGTACTTC.

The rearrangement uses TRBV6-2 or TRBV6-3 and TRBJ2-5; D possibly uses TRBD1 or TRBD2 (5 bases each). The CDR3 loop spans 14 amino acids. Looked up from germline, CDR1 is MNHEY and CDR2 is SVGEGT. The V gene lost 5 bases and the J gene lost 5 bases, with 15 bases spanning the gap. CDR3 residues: CASSRKSGTETQYF. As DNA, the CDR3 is TGTGCCAGCAGTCGAAAATCCGGGACCGAGACCCAGTACTTC.

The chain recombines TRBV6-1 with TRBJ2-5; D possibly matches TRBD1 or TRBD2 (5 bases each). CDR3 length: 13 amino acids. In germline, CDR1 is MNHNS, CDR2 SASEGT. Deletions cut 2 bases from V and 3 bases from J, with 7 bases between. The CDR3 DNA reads TGTGCCAGCAGTGAATGGGGGAAAGAGACCCAGTACTTC. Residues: CASSEWGKETQYF.

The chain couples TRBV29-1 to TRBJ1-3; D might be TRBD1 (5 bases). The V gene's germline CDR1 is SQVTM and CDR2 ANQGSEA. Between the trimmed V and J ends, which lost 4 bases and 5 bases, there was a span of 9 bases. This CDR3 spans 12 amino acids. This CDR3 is CSVGSGRNTIYF. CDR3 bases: TGCAGCGTTGGATCAGGGAGAAACACCATATATTTT.

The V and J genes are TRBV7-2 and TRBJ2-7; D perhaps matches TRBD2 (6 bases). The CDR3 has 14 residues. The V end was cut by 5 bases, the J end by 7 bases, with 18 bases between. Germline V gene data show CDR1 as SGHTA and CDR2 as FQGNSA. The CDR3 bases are TGTGCCAGCAGCCCGCAGGTGGATGCGGGGGAGCAGTACTTC. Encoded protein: CASSPQVDAGEQYF.

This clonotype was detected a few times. Here the CDR3 reads CASSFSASGQSETQYF. CDR3 nucleotides: TGTGCCAGCAGTTTTTCCGCCTCAGGGCAGTCGGAGACCCAGTACTTC. The V and J genes are TRBV27 and TRBJ2-5; weak D call: TRBD1 (5 bases). The length of the CDR3 is 16 residues. The V gene's germline CDR1 is MNHEY and CDR2 SMNVEV (reference sequence). Trimming pared 3 bases from V and 5 bases from J, leaving 19 bases between.

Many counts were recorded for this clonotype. The DNA for the CDR3 is TGTGCCAGCAGTAGGGACAGGGAGGACACTGAAGCTTTCTTT. This sequence encodes CASSRDREDTEAFF. V and J are TRBV6-5 and TRBJ1-1, with 9 bases matching TRBD1. Losses at the gene ends were 5 bases for V and 3 bases for J; bases not matched to a gene: 4. Germline loops: CDR1 MNHEY, CDR2 SVGAGI. The CDR3 has 14 amino acids.

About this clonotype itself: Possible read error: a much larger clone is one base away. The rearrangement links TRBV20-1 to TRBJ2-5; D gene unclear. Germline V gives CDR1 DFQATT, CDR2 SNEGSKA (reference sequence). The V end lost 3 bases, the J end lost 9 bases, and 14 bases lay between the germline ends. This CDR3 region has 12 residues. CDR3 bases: TGCAGTGCTAGGGACCTCACTCCGGCCCAGTACTTC. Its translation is CSARDLTPAQYF.

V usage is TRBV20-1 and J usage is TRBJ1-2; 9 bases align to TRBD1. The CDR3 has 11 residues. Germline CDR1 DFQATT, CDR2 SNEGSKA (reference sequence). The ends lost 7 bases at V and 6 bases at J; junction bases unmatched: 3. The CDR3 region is CSVGDRDGYTF. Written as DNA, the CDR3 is TGCAGTGTAGGGGACAGGGATGGCTACACCTTC.

The CDR3 DNA follows: TGTGCCAGCAGTTACGAAAGGGACGGAAATGAAAAACTGTTTTTT. The encoded protein is CASSYERDGNEKLFF. This rearrangement joins TRBV6-5 to TRBJ1-4, with D possibly matching TRBD1 (5 bases). Germline lookup yields CDR1 MNHEY and CDR2 SVGAGI. The ends were cut back, 2 bases at V and 5 bases at J, with 12 bases in the middle. CDR3 length equals 15 residues.

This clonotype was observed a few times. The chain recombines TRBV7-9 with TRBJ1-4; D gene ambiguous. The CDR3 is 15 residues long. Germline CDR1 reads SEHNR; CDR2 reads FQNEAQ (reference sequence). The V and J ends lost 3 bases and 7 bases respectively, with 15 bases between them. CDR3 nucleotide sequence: TGTGCCAGCAGCTTCGGGCAAGCGAACGGTGAAAAACTGTTTTTT. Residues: CASSFGQANGEKLFF.

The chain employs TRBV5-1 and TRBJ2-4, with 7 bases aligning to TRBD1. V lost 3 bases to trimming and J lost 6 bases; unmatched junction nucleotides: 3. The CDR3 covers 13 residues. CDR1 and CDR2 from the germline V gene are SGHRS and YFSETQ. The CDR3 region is CASSYRDRNIQYF. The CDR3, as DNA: TGCGCCAGCAGCTACCGGGACAGAAACATTCAGTACTTC.